The subject of this entry is one TCR beta chain. The antigen it recognizes is unknown. No clone much larger than this one lies a single base away; base qualities are absent. The data belong to a study of blood T cell repertoires in COVID-19 (dated by TCRdb to 2020 to 2022). For the study in its entirety: Samples from collaborators originated in the United States, Italy and Spain and spanned both the acute and convalescent phases of COVID-19. The material from the prospective study consisted of cDNA or gDNA derived from T cells, B-cell-depleted T cells, or PBMCs. Deeply sampled blood TCRbeta repertoires from subjects exposed to, actively infected with, or recovered from COVID-19 were included in the dataset. The repertoires were released in a freely available public database meant as a resource for research on the immune response to SARS-CoV-2. The samples were drawn from the first 160 participants of the ongoing ImmuneRACE study and from more than 1,000 subjects provided by 6 global collaborators. Sample metadata almost always included a de-identified subject ID, COVID-19 status, age in years and sex. Where available, HLA class I and class II types were taken from metadata supplied by the sample provider and were not determined by assay-based typing.

In the prospective study, participants were 18 to 89 years old, resided in about two dozen geographic areas of the United States, and were enrolled through a virtual design. Cohort assignment in the prospective study relied on participant-reported clinical history from a screening survey and a study questionnaire. Recovered participants in ImmuneRACE Cohort 3 were defined as having two consecutive negative NP/OP PCR tests, clearance from a healthcare professional, or resolution of symptoms. Mobile phlebotomists in the prospective study collected whole blood, serum and a nasopharyngeal or oropharyngeal swab from every participant. Prospective study participants could optionally give additional blood draws and questionnaires over an approximately two-month period. Before DNA extraction, prospective study blood samples were shipped either frozen or at room temperature. TCRbeta CDR3 regions were amplified from genomic DNA by means of the immunoSEQ Assay, a bias-controlled multiplex PCR. Per the original workflow: Nucleated cell counts per sample were estimated from amplification of reference gene primers within the assay. To quantify the absolute abundance of each unique TCRbeta CDR3 rearrangement, sequence reads were collapsed and filtered. For each sample, productive Simpson clonality was calculated as the square root of Simpson's diversity index across productive rearrangements. Imported from immuneACCESS, the table was reduced by TCRdb to in-frame sequences with V and J called. These copies leave out some clones; in studies compared against another copy, an unresolved V gene accounts for under half, and the cause of the remainder is not known. The D gene and trimming were derived from the DNA, and the V and J assignments and clone size from that table. Across this sample there are over 150,000 clones, with about 86% seen only once. The ten largest clones capture around 7.1% of the sample.

The germline V gene yields SGHRS for CDR1 and YFSETQ for CDR2. The CDR3 measures 14 amino acids from cysteine to phenylalanine. The sequence is cut down to CDR3 DNA, 42 bases in frame from base 1. V is cut back by 5 bases and J by 0 bases, with 3 bases in the junction unmatched. General conclusions and limits of the study: How much clinical and demographic metadata was included differed by source and by participant, and the metadata was provided uncurated.

The V and J genes are TRBV5-1 and TRBJ2-3, with 7 junctional bases fitting TRBD1. Sequenced input: PBMCs or T cells enriched from blood (not recorded which). The clonotype comes from a man between 45 and 60 years old who had recovered from COVID-19. The CDR3 reads CASRQTGSTDTQYF. The bases read TGCGCCAGCAGACAGACAGGGAGCACAGATACGCAGTATTTT.